This entry describes one T cell receptor beta chain. Germline values: CDR1 LNHDA, CDR2 SQIVND (reference sequence). This CDR3 is 13 amino acids long. V was clipped by 7 bases and J by 0 bases, with 8 bases between them. This specimen belongs to a study of blood T cell repertoires in COVID-19. The overall study: The origin of the acute and convalescent COVID-19 samples was the United States, Italy and Spain. From T cells, B-cell-depleted T cells, or PBMCs came the material, which was cDNA or gDNA.

Original methodology: How many nucleated cells were present was estimated from reference gene primer amplification. Repertoires were generated with immunoSEQ multiplex PCR, while TCRdb's copy carries only in-frame clones and drops some. V, J and clone size are those of that table, while D and trimming were read from the DNA. The sample shows about 90,000 clones, about 87% of them seen only once. The V gene is TRBV19, the J gene TRBJ2-3; no clear D gene. The clonotype was recovered from a man in his sixties with acute or convalescent COVID-19. Sequences were obtained from peripheral blood. CDR3 coding DNA: TGTGCCAGTACCTCCGTCAGCACAGATACGCAGTATTTT. Translated, it gives CASTSVSTDTQYF.